One sample yielded the 11 T cell receptor beta chains listed below, sequenced in a study of T-cell memory formation after mild COVID-19. From the 5' RACE reads, TCRdb called clonotypes with MiXCR, one entry per CDR3 protein. The sample includes under 250,000 distinct CDR3 sequences, over 9.5% seen only once; the top ten take roughly 3.2%. The sample comprised PBMCs or a T cell subset sorted from them (not recorded which). The receptors were sampled from a man aged 18 to 30 who had mild COVID-19 (a few samples of this study predate the infection). Cell type and time point are not known.

The V gene is TRBV9, the J gene TRBJ2-1; D ambiguous. This CDR3 region has 16 residues. Germline V gives CDR1 SGDLS, CDR2 YYNGEE. Trimming removed 0 bases from V and 0 bases from J, with 10 bases in between. DNA of the CDR3: TGTGCCAGCAGCGTAGGTGTCCCAAGCTCCTACAATGAGCAGTTCTTC. Its translation: CASSVGVPSSYNEQFF.

The chain uses TRBV12-3 or TRBV12-4 and TRBJ1-3; tentatively, D is TRBD1 (5 bases). This CDR3 has 13 amino acids. Trimming stripped 5 bases from V and 6 bases from J, with 11 bases between. CDR3 coding DNA: TGTGCCAGCAGTCTCCAGGGTCAAAACACCATATATTTT. It codes for CASSLQGQNTIYF.

This clonotype was seen more than once but under ten times. The rearrangement links TRBV6-2 or TRBV6-3 to TRBJ2-1; 7 bases map to TRBD1. In germline, CDR1 is MNHEY, CDR2 SVGEGT. The CDR3 sequence is 14 residues long. V shed 8 bases, J shed 0 bases, and the junction held 4 bases outside the gene matches. The CDR3 sequence is CASVQGDSYNEQFF. Here the CDR3 DNA reads TGTGCCAGCGTTCAGGGGGACTCCTACAATGAGCAGTTCTTC.

This clonotype appeared a few times. The V call is TRBV24-1, the J call TRBJ2-1, with 8 bases identical to TRBD1. J was trimmed by 7 bases and V by 4 bases; bases with no gene match: 11. CDR3 length: 16 residues. From germline, CDR1 is KGHDR and CDR2 SFDVKD. The CDR3 here is CATSDVWGTGKNEQFF. Written as DNA, the CDR3 is TGTGCCACCAGTGACGTCTGGGGGACAGGTAAAAATGAGCAGTTCTTC.

The sample holds many counts of this clonotype. V gene TRBV7-9 combines with J gene TRBJ1-1; D ambiguous. Trimming took 3 bases from V and 0 from J, leaving 8 bases between them. Germline CDR1 is SEHNR and CDR2 is FQNEAQ (reference sequence). The CDR3 covers 14 residues. The CDR3 protein is CASSLGGLNTEAFF. Written as DNA, the CDR3 is TGTGCCAGCAGCTTGGGTGGCCTGAACACTGAAGCTTTCTTT.

This clonotype was observed a few times. This chain joins TRBV20-1 and TRBJ2-4, with D perhaps given as TRBD1 or TRBD2 (6 bases each). The germline V and J ends were trimmed by 5 bases and 0 bases, with 8 bases remaining between them. CDR1 is DFQATT and CDR2 is SNEGSKA in the germline V gene (reference sequence). There are 13 residues in the CDR3. The CDR3 sequence is CSAGGGAKNIQYF. The DNA for the CDR3 is TGCAGTGCTGGAGGGGGAGCCAAAAACATTCAGTACTTC.

This clonotype was detected only a few times. This sequence joins TRBV10-3 and TRBJ2-6; 9 bases are shared with TRBD1. V trimming: 4 bases; J trimming: 1 base; junction bases outside the gene matches: 2. There are 16 residues in the CDR3. Germline CDR1 and CDR2: ENHRY and SYGVKD. CDR3 loop: CAISAGQGSGANVLTF. CDR3 DNA sequence: TGTGCCATCAGTGCCGGACAGGGGTCTGGGGCCAACGTCCTGACTTTC.

This clonotype appeared many times. The chain joins TRBV15 to TRBJ2-7; D ambiguous. Deletions cut 0 bases from V and 7 bases from J, with 16 bases between. Germline-derived CDR1 and CDR2 are LNHNV and YYDKDF (reference sequence). This CDR3 contains 15 residues. The CDR3 DNA reads TGTGCCACCAGCAGAGATTTCGGGTCCGCTCGGGAGCAGTACGTC. Translation gives CATSRDFGSAREQYV.

The CDR3 loop is CASRSQGGAEQFF. The CDR3 bases are TGTGCCAGCAGGTCTCAGGGAGGCGCTGAGCAGTTCTTC. The chain recombines TRBV7-9 with TRBJ2-1; tentatively, D is TRBD2 (6 bases). V was cut by 6 bases and J by 9 bases, with 15 bases left in between. CDR1 SEHNR and CDR2 FQNEAQ come from the germline V gene (reference sequence). CDR3 size: 13 residues.

V gene TRBV6-5 combines with J gene TRBJ1-5, with a weak D call TRBD1 (6 bases). Germline lookup yields CDR1 MNHEY and CDR2 SVGAGI. There are 16 residues in the CDR3. V dropped 6 bases and J dropped 2 bases, with 17 bases sitting between them. In nucleotides, the CDR3 is TGTGCCAGCAGCAGCCTGGGGGGCGGCGGCAATCAGCCCCAGCATTTT. It encodes CASSSLGGGGNQPQHF.

This clonotype was counted only a few times. This sequence joins TRBV4-3 and TRBJ1-2; D gene unclear. Germline assignment: CDR1 LGHNA and CDR2 YSLEER. The CDR3 totals 14 residues. V was trimmed by 4 bases and J by 4 bases, leaving 13 bases between them. For the CDR3, the DNA is TGCGCCAGCAGCCTGGAGAGGTACAGCTATGGCTACACCTTC. Protein product: CASSLERYSYGYTF.